This T cell receptor (beta chain) was observed in a study of T cell responses to AZD1222 COVID-19 vaccine. Overall study context: Both about-4-week and about-12-week second-dose recipients were combined.

This clone was seen a few times. The antigen is unknown. Study-wide results and limits: Of the AZD1222 recipients, only five to seven were seropositive at baseline. Only after the peak T cell response were repertoires sampled. The donor group comprised mostly white British people and more females; the analysis possibly underestimated clonal diversity.

Sequencing used immunoSEQ multiplex PCR; TCRdb keeps in-frame clones, though not all of them. The profile shows about 160,000 clones, 85% to 90% of them singletons. This CDR3 has 16 amino acids. Germline CDR1 and CDR2: MNHEY and SVGEGT. V shed 2 bases, J shed 0 bases, and the junction held 7 bases outside the gene matches. V is TRBV6-2 or TRBV6-3 and J is TRBJ2-7, with 7 bases aligning to TRBD2. Source: peripheral blood, taken on day 0 of AZD1222 vaccination. The TCR originated in an adult in good health. The CDR3 here is CASSYRAGVSSYEQYF. Written as DNA, the CDR3 is TGTGCCAGCAGTTACAGGGCGGGGGTGAGCTCCTACGAGCAGTACTTC.